Detailed here is one T cell receptor beta chain. Researchers took RNA transcripts and amplified the TCR beta CDR3 regions from them. Primed by the HTBI set, a first-round RT-PCR was run on the TCR CDR3. From the multiplex PCR reads, TCRdb called clonotypes with MiXCR, one entry per CDR3 protein. The sample records roughly 580,000 distinct CDR3 sequences, around 13% being singletons. Germline V gene data show CDR1 as SGDLS and CDR2 as YYNGEE. Trimming left V 3 bases short and J 1 base short, with 16 bases between. The CDR3 is made up of 16 amino acids. This entry is derived from a study of T cells in Graves' hyperthyroidism and ophthalmopathy.

This sequence joins TRBV9 and TRBJ1-1; D is possibly TRBD1 (5 bases). The source material was blood. The sequence was obtained from a woman aged 30 to 39 with Graves' hyperthyroidism that later progressed to Graves' ophthalmopathy. Here the CDR3 reads CASSARTSIGNTEAFF. DNA of the CDR3: TGTGCCAGCAGCGCCCGGACATCGATCGGGAACACTGAAGCTTTCTTT.